One and the same sample provided the 12 T cell receptor beta chains below, sequenced in a study of human T cells and chemical hapten exposure. Via MiXCR, TCRdb re-called the 5' RACE reads, giving one row per CDR3 protein. This sample has roughly 81,000 distinct CDR3 sequences, with roughly 8.4% found just once. Total RNA was isolated from whole blood that had not been fractionated. The source of these receptors is a male donor in good health.

This clonotype was observed a few times. The rearrangement uses TRBV5-1 and TRBJ2-1; TRBD1 is a possible D gene (6 bases). The CDR3 is 15 amino acids. Germline V lookup: CDR1 SGHRS, CDR2 YFSETQ. V was shortened by 4 bases and J by 0 bases, with 11 bases between the two germline ends. The CDR3 DNA sequence: TGCGCCAGCAGCCGGGACACCGACTCCTACAATGAGCAGTTCTTC. Its protein product is CASSRDTDSYNEQFF.

The V and J genes are TRBV29-1 and TRBJ2-1; 10 positions match TRBD1. The ends lost 6 bases at V and 5 bases at J; junction bases unmatched: 10. Germline V gene sequence: CDR1 SQVTM, CDR2 ANQGSEA. CDR3 length equals 15 residues. The CDR3 loop reads CSVRGTGTGDNEQFF. The CDR3 DNA reads TGCAGCGTGAGGGGTACCGGGACAGGGGACAATGAGCAGTTCTTC.

Only a few counts were recorded for this clonotype. This sequence joins TRBV12-3 or TRBV12-4 and TRBJ1-2; D is possibly TRBD1 (6 bases). The germline V and J ends were trimmed by 8 bases and 4 bases, with 17 bases remaining between them. The CDR3 spans 14 residues. CDR3 nucleotide sequence: TGTGCCAGCCGACCGTCGGGGGCGATCTATGGCTACACCTTC. Its translation is CASRPSGAIYGYTF.

This clonotype came up many times. The chain carries TRBV2 and TRBJ1-5; no clear D. Germline loops: CDR1 SNHLY, CDR2 FYNNEI. V shed 8 bases and J shed 3 bases, with 8 bases lying between them. The CDR3 sequence is 12 residues long. The CDR3 protein is CASAGTNQPQHF. For the CDR3, the DNA is TGTGCCAGCGCGGGTACCAATCAGCCCCAGCATTTT.

This clonotype occurred a few times. The gene calls are TRBV29-1 and TRBJ1-4; 8 nucleotides agree with TRBD1. This CDR3 comprises 13 residues. Germline CDR1 reads SQVTM; CDR2 reads ANQGSEA. V was pared by 6 bases and J by 7 bases, with 7 bases of the junction left unmatched. In DNA, the CDR3 is TGCAGCGTCCTAGGACAGGGAAGTGAAAAACTGTTTTTT. It translates to CSVLGQGSEKLFF.

This clonotype was detected many times. The J gene is TRBJ2-5, the V gene TRBV7-9, with 13 bases matching TRBD2. J lost 5 bases, V lost 0 bases, and 6 bases had no gene match. This CDR3 region has 17 residues. Germline CDR1 and CDR2: SEHNR and FQNEAQ (reference sequence). CDR3 nucleotide sequence: TGTGCCAGCAGCTTAGCGTTAGGACTAGCGGGAGAGGAGACCCAGTACTTC. This sequence encodes CASSLALGLAGEETQYF.

In this sample, this clonotype turned up many times. Written as DNA, the CDR3 is TGTGCCAGCAGCGGAGGGGGGGCGCGCACAGATACGCAGTATTTT. The encoded protein is CASSGGGARTDTQYF. The J gene is TRBJ2-3, the V gene TRBV5-6, with a tentative D call TRBD2 (7 bases). The CDR3 sequence is 15 residues long. V was cut by 4 bases and J by 1 base, with 13 bases left in between. Germline V CDR1 and CDR2: SGHDT, YYEEEE.

Many counts were recorded for this clonotype. The CDR3 bases are TGTGCCAGCAGCTATACAGGGGGAACTAATGAAAAACTGTTTTTT. Amino acids: CASSYTGGTNEKLFF. J is TRBJ1-4 and V is TRBV7-9; 8 bases are shared with TRBD1. The germline V gene encodes CDR1 SEHNR and CDR2 FQNEAQ (reference sequence). V shed 4 bases and J 1 base; nucleotides not matched to a gene: 2. CDR3 size: 15 residues.

This clonotype was recorded at least ten times. The chain employs TRBV9 and TRBJ2-2, with 7 nucleotides matching TRBD2. Unmatched junction bases numbered 8, after V lost 7 bases and J lost 5 bases. Germline CDR1 SGDLS, CDR2 YYNGEE. This CDR3 contains 14 residues. DNA of the CDR3: TGTGCCAGCTCAGAGGGCGGGAGAACCGGGGAGCTGTTTTTT. Translation: CASSEGGRTGELFF.

V usage is TRBV5-5 and J usage is TRBJ1-1, with 7 bases that match TRBD1. J gave up 4 bases and V 0 bases, and 6 bases lay outside the gene matches. CDR1 and CDR2 from the germline V gene are SGHKS and YYEKEE (reference sequence). The CDR3 is 15 residues long. This CDR3 reads CASSLATNRGTEAFF. For the CDR3, the DNA is TGTGCCAGCAGCTTGGCCACGAACAGGGGCACTGAAGCTTTCTTT. Supplemented by reference TRBV5-5 and TRBJ1-1, the full variable domain reads DAGVTQSPTHLIKTRGQQVTLRCSPISGHKSVSWYQQVLGQGPQFIFQYYEKEERGRGNFPDRFSARQFPNYSSELNVNALLLGDSALYLCASSLATNRGTEAFFGQGTRLTVV.

The chain uses TRBV6-5 and TRBJ2-2, with D possibly being TRBD2 (6 bases). V was shortened by 0 bases and J by 1 base, with 9 bases between the two germline ends. Germline CDR1 MNHEY, CDR2 SVGAGI. This CDR3 region has 16 residues. The CDR3 reads CASSYSEGVNTGELFF. The CDR3 DNA is TGTGCCAGCAGTTACTCGGAGGGCGTGAACACCGGGGAGCTGTTTTTT.

This clonotype was seen many times. The genes are TRBV3-1 and TRBJ2-3; the D gene is possibly TRBD1 (7 bases). The V end was cut by 1 base, the J end by 2 bases, with 16 bases between. CDR3 length: 17 residues. Germline V gene lookup returns CDR1 LGHDT and CDR2 YNNKEL (reference sequence). CDR3 DNA: TGTGCCAGCAGCCAAGTCACTGACAGGGAGGCCACAGATACGCAGTATTTT. Protein product: CASSQVTDREATDTQYF.